This entry lists 3 T cell receptor beta chains sequenced from one sample in a study of control samples from healthy donors and cancer patients. The protocol was immunoSEQ multiplex PCR, while the TCRdb copy is restricted to in-frame clones and leaves out a portion. The profile shows 150,000 or so clones, approximately 94% of them singletons. The sample was blood. Every receptor here comes from a man in his forties in good health.

This clone has just a few counts. CDR3 in DNA: TGTGCCAGCAGTCAACGGACAGGCGCATATGGCTACACCTTC. Translated, it gives CASSQRTGAYGYTF. The J gene is TRBJ1-2, the V gene TRBV28, with 7 bases that match TRBD1. The V and J ends lost 5 bases and 5 bases, in that order; junction bases with no gene match: 8. Germline loops: CDR1 MDHEN, CDR2 SYDVKM. The CDR3 consists of 14 residues.

This sequence joins TRBV3-1 (or the pseudogene TRBV3-2) and TRBJ1-1, with a tentative D call TRBD1 (5 bases). Per the germline V gene, CDR1 is LGHDT and CDR2 is YNNKEL (reference sequence). There are 17 residues in the CDR3. The V end was cut by 4 bases, the J end by 0 bases, with 18 bases between. This CDR3 reads CASSLSGQGFVNTEAFF. CDR3 DNA: TGTGCCAGCAGCCTATCGGGGCAGGGTTTCGTGAACACTGAAGCTTTCTTT.

The chain joins TRBV18 to TRBJ1-4, with a weak D call TRBD1 (5 bases). The germline V gene encodes CDR1 KGHSH and CDR2 LQKENI. V gave up 2 bases and J gave up 8 bases, with 18 bases separating them. The CDR3 extends over 16 amino acids. CDR3 sequence (DNA): TGTGCCAGCTCACCATCGGCTCAAGGGGCTTGGGAAAAACTGTTTTTT. Encoded protein: CASSPSAQGAWEKLFF.